This T cell receptor beta chain was sequenced during a study of cytomegalovirus exposure and HLA in healthy donors. PCR involved 60 Vbeta and 13 Jbeta primers. The table came from immunoSEQ multiplex PCR; TCRdb's copy has only in-frame clones and leaves some out. The sample shows about 140,000 clones, over 60% of them seen only once. It was healthy bone marrow donors who served as donors. Unrecorded immune exposure was likely among donors, who were nominally healthy when sampled. The CDR3 spans 14 residues. Per germline, CDR1 MNHEY and CDR2 SMNVEV (reference sequence). Trimming removed 4 bases from V and 1 base from J; junction bases left unmatched: 3.

What was sequenced was PBMCs. The sequence was obtained from a male donor in good health and CMV-seronegative. The chain employs TRBV27 and TRBJ2-5, with 7 bases identical to TRBD2. Written as DNA, the CDR3 is TGTGCCAGCAGTTCCATAGCGGGCCAAGAGACCCAGTACTTC. Its protein is CASSSIAGQETQYF.